This T cell receptor (beta chain) derives from a study of glioma-infiltrating T cells. General study findings and limits: Very few CDR3 sequences were shared between tissue and blood. Tissue-blood divergence was below expectation in non-neoplastic patients, above in gliomas.

About this clonotype: What it binds is not known.

TCR alpha and beta CDR3 regions were amplified from RNA using iRepertoire nested multiplex PCR. One-step reverse transcription and amplification started from approximately 100-400 ng of tissue mRNA or PBMC total RNA. TCRdb used MiXCR to reprocess the multiplex PCR reads, holding one entry per CDR3 protein. Among over 120,000 distinct CDR3 sequences listed, 30% to 40% were seen once. The sample comprised glioma tissue, nonneoplastic brain tissue, or PBMCs (not recorded which). This clonotype originated in a human donor with low-grade glioma or glioblastoma, undergoing nonglioma brain surgery, or in good health (not recorded which).

The CDR3 spells CAWSNDGDTQYF. The CDR3 DNA reads as TGTGCCTGGAGCAACGACGGGGATACGCAGTATTTT. The rearrangement uses TRBV30 and TRBJ2-3; D uncertain. This CDR3 is built from 12 residues. Per germline, CDR1 GTSNPN and CDR2 SVGIG (reference sequence). V gave up 3 bases and J gave up 6 bases, with 10 bases separating them.